These 10 T cell receptor beta chains were sequenced from one sample in a study of tumor and adjacent non-tumor tissue in lung cancer. This sample's RNA came from whole unsorted tissue. The library came from three nested PCR rounds adapted from ARM-PCR protocols. TCRdb re-called the multiplex PCR reads through MiXCR, storing one row per CDR3 protein. The repertoire holds around 70,000 distinct CDR3 sequences, about 61% seen once, with 20% in the top ten. Source material: lung tumor tissue. The origin of the receptors is a man between 45 and 60 years old with non-small cell lung cancer.

Many counts were recorded for this clonotype. V gene TRBV29-1 combines with J gene TRBJ1-1; tentatively, D is TRBD1 (5 bases). The germline gives CDR1 SQVTM, CDR2 ANQGSEA. V lost 4 bases and J 2 bases, leaving 8 bases between the germline ends. The CDR3 length is 12 residues. For the CDR3, the DNA is TGCAGCGTTGGACAGCCTAACACTGAAGCTTTCTTT. Its protein is CSVGQPNTEAFF.

Concerning this clonotype: The CDR3 carries no conserved terminal phenylalanine or tryptophan, so it likely arises from a read error. The DNA is omitted, as the CDR3 cannot be located on it reliably, and the CDR3 follows TCRdb's listing. This chain joins TRBV4-1 and TRBJ1-2; TRBD1 is taken as the D call from the table, unchecked against the DNA. Looked up from germline, CDR1 is MGHRA and CDR2 is YSYEKL. The CDR3 adds up to 17 amino acids, both ends counted. The chain's CDR3 is CASSQGWGGTGNAVITL.

In the case of this clonotype: At one end, the junction sequence differs from germline, possibly due to a read error. J is TRBJ2-1 and V is TRBV4-1; TRBD2 agrees at 8 bases. The CDR3 loop spans 16 amino acids. In germline, CDR1 is MGHRA, CDR2 YSYEKL. The CDR3, as DNA: TGCGCCAGCAGCCCGAGGACTAGCTGGAGGAACAACGAGCAGTTCTTC. Residues: CASSPRTSWRNNEQFF.

This clonotype was counted between two and nine times. The V gene is TRBV4-1, the J gene TRBJ2-5, with D unresolved. Per the germline V gene, CDR1 is MGHRA and CDR2 is YSYEKL. The CDR3 has 18 residues. The germline V and J ends were trimmed by 0 bases and 3 bases, with 20 bases remaining between them. The CDR3 spells CASSQEDGAAANEETQYF. CDR3 bases: TGCGCCAGCAGCCAAGAAGACGGCGCGGCGGCTAACGAAGAGACCCAGTACTTC.

Concerning this clonotype: A junction boundary mismatches the germline segment, possibly from a read error. The chain is built from TRBV11-1 and TRBJ2-7; D is perhaps TRBD2 (6 bases). Germline V gene sequence: CDR1 SGHAT, CDR2 FQDESV (reference sequence). The CDR3 sequence is 13 residues long. CDR3 DNA sequence: TGCACCAGCGGCTTATCGGGACTCTTGGAGCAGTACTTC. Its translation: CTSGLSGLLEQYF.

In regard to this clonotype: Being one base from a much bigger clone, this may be a read error. The chain uses TRBV7-9 and TRBJ2-7; perhaps TRBD2 as D (5 bases). CDR3 length equals 15 residues. In germline, CDR1 is SEHNR, CDR2 FQNEAQ (reference sequence). The CDR3 protein is CARSLAQAGPYEQYF. CDR3 nucleotides: TGTGCCAGGAGCTTAGCGCAGGCGGGTCCCTACGAGCAGTACTTC.

V usage is TRBV10-2 and J usage is TRBJ2-2; D remains unclear. The CDR3 totals 11 residues. Germline CDR1 and CDR2: WSHSY and SAAADI. V lost 6 bases to trimming and J lost 3 bases, with 2 bases between them. CDR3 coding DNA: TGCGCCAGCAGCCACACCGGGGAGCTGTTTTTT. Residues: CASSHTGELFF.

Worth noting for this clonotype: This may be a read error: a much more frequent sequence differs by one nucleotide. The chain couples TRBV5-8 to TRBJ2-1; D perhaps matches TRBD2 (6 bases). Germline V lookup: CDR1 SGHTS, CDR2 YDEGEE. Trimming shortened V by 5 bases and J by 9 bases, and 21 bases separated the two germline ends. This CDR3 is 15 amino acids long. CDR3 bases: TGTGCCAGCAGTAACTACAGGAGGGTAGCCAGTGAGCAGTTCTTC. Amino acid sequence: CASSNYRRVASEQFF.

This clonotype was counted a few times. This rearrangement joins TRBV20-1 to TRBJ1-2; tentative D call: TRBD1 (6 bases). V dropped 0 bases and J dropped 4 bases, with 15 bases sitting between them. The CDR3 has 15 residues. In germline, CDR1 is DFQATT, CDR2 SNEGSKA (reference sequence). The CDR3 sequence: CSARDEGEGGYGYTF. CDR3 DNA sequence: TGCAGTGCTAGAGATGAGGGGGAGGGTGGCTATGGCTACACCTTC.

With regard to this clonotype: A much larger clone sits a single nucleotide away, making a read error possible. In DNA, the CDR3 is TGCGCCAGCAGCAGGGGACACGGGGCCGGGGAGCTGTTGTTT. Its translation: CASSRGHGAGELLF. This rearrangement joins TRBV5-1 to TRBJ2-2, with a possible D match to TRBD1 (6 bases). Germline CDR1 is SGHRS and CDR2 is YFSETQ. This CDR3 contains 14 residues.